This T cell receptor (beta chain) was documented in a study of T cells in Graves' hyperthyroidism and ophthalmopathy. Trimming took off 3 bases at V and 5 bases at J, with 11 bases between the two ends. CDR1 and CDR2 (germline): LGHDT, YNNKEL (reference sequence). The CDR3 totals 14 residues. Diagnoses were made from clinical symptoms, serum measures (thyroxine and TRAb), thyroid ultrasound and orbital computed tomography. The PBMCs had their origin in 8.5 to 10 ml of fresh peripheral blood. Study findings and constraints: Ophthalmopathy was predicted by the model a median of about six months ahead of onset. In the blood, most expanded thyroid clonotypes above 0.001 appeared as well.

The TCR beta CDR3 regions underwent amplification using RNA transcripts as the source. The HTBI set primed first-round TCR CDR3 RT-PCR. TCRdb reanalysed the multiplex PCR reads using MiXCR and keeps one entry per CDR3 protein. The table has fewer than 650,000 distinct CDR3 sequences, less than 15% seen once; the top ten hold about 14%. With respect to this clonotype: Its target is unknown.

Sequenced: blood. The source of this sequence is a woman in her forties with Graves' hyperthyroidism. V and J are TRBV3-1 and TRBJ2-1; TRBD2 is a possible D gene (5 bases). The CDR3 nucleotides read TGTGCCAGCAGCCAGTTAGCGCAGAACAATGAGCAGTTCTTC. Translation: CASSQLAQNNEQFF.